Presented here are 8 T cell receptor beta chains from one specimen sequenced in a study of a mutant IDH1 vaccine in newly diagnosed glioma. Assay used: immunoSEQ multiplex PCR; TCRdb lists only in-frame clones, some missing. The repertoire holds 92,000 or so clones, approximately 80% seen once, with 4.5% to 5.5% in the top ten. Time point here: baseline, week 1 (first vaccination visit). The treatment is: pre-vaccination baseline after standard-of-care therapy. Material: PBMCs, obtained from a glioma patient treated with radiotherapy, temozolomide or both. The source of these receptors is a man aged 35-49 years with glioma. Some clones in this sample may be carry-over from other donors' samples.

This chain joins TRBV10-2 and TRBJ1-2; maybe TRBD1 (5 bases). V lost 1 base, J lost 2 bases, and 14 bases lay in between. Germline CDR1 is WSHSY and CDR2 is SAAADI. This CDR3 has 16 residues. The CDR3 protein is CASSELPLAGNYGYTF. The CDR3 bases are TGCGCCAGCAGTGAGTTACCCCTGGCAGGGAACTATGGCTACACCTTC.

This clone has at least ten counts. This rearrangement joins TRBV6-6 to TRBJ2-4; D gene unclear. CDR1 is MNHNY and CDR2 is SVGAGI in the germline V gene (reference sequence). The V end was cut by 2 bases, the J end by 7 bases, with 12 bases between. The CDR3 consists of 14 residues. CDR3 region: CASSYDGVRNIQYF. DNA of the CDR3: TGTGCCAGCAGTTACGACGGCGTAAGGAACATTCAGTACTTC.

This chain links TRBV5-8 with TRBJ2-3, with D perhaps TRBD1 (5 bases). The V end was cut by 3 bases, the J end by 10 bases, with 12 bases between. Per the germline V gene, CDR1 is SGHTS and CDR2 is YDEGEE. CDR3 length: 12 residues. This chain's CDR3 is CASSYGQGSQYF. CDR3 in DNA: TGTGCCAGCAGCTACGGTCAGGGTTCGCAGTATTTT.

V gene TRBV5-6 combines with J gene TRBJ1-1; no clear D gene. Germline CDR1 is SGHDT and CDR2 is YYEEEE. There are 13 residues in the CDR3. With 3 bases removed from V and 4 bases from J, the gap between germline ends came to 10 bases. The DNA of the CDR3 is TGTGCCAGCAGCTGGATGAGGAGCACTGAAGCTTTCTTT. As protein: CASSWMRSTEAFF.

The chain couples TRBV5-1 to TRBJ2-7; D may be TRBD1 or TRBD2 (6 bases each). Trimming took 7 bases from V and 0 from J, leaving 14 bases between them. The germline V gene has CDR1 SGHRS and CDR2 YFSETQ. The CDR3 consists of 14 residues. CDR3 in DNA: TGCGCCAGCGCCCGGAGGGGGAGCTCCTACGAGCAGTACTTC. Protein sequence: CASARRGSSYEQYF.

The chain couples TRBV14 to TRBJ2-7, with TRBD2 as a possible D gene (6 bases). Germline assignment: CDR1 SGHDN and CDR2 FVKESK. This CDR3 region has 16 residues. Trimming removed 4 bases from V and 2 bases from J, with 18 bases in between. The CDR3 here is CASSPPWGTGAYEQYF. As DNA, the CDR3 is TGTGCCAGCAGCCCCCCCTGGGGGACGGGGGCCTACGAGCAGTACTTC.

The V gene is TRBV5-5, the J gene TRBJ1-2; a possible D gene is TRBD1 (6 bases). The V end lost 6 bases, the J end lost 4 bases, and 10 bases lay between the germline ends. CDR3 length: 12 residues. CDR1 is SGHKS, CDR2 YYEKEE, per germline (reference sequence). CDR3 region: CASNSDSYGYTF. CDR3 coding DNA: TGTGCCAGCAACTCGGACAGCTATGGCTACACCTTC.

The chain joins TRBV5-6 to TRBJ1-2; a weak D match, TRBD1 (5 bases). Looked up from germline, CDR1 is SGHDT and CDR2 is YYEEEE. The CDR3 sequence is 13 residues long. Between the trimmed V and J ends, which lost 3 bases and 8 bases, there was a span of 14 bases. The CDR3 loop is CASSSPGRWGYTF. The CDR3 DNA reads TGTGCCAGCAGCTCTCCGGGACGGTGGGGCTACACCTTC.